This T cell receptor beta chain was retrieved from a study of T-cell memory formation after mild COVID-19. Study-level results: CD8+ contracting clones occupied EMRA, while CD4+ ones occupied mainly CM and EM. Clones that shrank (day 15 to 85) were balanced CD4/CD8, whereas later expanders leaned CD4+.

This clonotype occurred many times. The target antigen is unknown. Using constant-segment primers, 5'RACE produced TCR alpha and TCR beta cDNA libraries carrying sample barcodes and UMIs. MiXCR, applied by TCRdb to the 5' RACE reads, yields one record per CDR3 protein. The sample lists 270,000 or so distinct CDR3 sequences, approximately 15% occurring once. The CDR3 is 14 residues long. Trimming removed 0 bases from V and 6 bases from J, with 12 bases in between. Germline V gene data show CDR1 as SGHRS and CDR2 as YFSETQ. Sequencing was performed on PBMCs or a T cell subset sorted from them (not recorded which). The rearrangement uses TRBV5-1 and TRBJ1-1; D is perhaps TRBD1 (5 bases). The sequence came from a man in his late teens or twenties who had mild COVID-19 (a few samples of this study predate the infection). Cell type and time point are not known. CDR3 residues: CASSLAPDSPEAFF. CDR3 in DNA: TGCGCCAGCAGCTTGGCACCCGACAGCCCTGAAGCTTTCTTT.